Reported below is one T cell receptor (beta chain). The antigen this receptor binds is unknown. Base qualities are missing; no much larger clone stands one base away. The trim is 3 bases for V and 0 bases for J, with a gap of 21 bases between the germline ends. The CDR3 holds 18 amino acids from the cysteine to the phenylalanine. Only the CDR3 DNA stays, 54 bases, in frame from base 1. CDR1 GTSNPN and CDR2 SVGIG were looked up in the germline V gene (reference sequence). The data originate from a study of cytomegalovirus exposure and HLA in healthy donors (dated by TCRdb to 2016 to 2017). About the investigation overall: An earlier analysis of some 600 of the donors reported 276 Gb of sequence data and 117 million unique TCR beta sequences obtained from approximately 180 million T cells. An early release that covered about 600 HLA-typed donors contained around 300 gigabases of sequencing data and tens of millions of unique TCR sequences. Of the 350 to 450 genotyped donors, roughly 76% were placed in the genetic ancestry cluster associated with self-reported Caucasian donors. The study aimed to test whether signatures of past pathogen exposure could be identified by cataloging public T cell receptors. Using immunosequencing, the study profiled T cell repertoires from fewer than 850 subjects and related those repertoires to cytomegalovirus serostatus. In addition to the first cohort of 666 subjects, a separate validation cohort of 100 to 150 different subjects was used. To predict cytomegalovirus infection status, the study combined high-throughput TCR immunosequencing, statistical association of individual TCRs with disease status, and machine learning. To study patterns of TCR occurrence, a later analysis re-analyzed previously published TCR beta repertoires from just over 650 donors and added high-resolution HLA genotyping. In the later analysis, no new phenotypic data were used to find candidate immune exposures; instead, reliance was placed on TCR beta sequences and their occurrence across donors. To decide whether each TCR beta V gene segment behaved as functional or pseudogenic, an earlier analysis of over 500 of the donors relied on high-throughput TCR beta sequencing. Alongside the repertoire data, information on donor age, sex, ethnicity and CMV serostatus was compiled. Genome-wide SNP genotypes for about 60% of the roughly 700 donors were used in a later genetic analysis, which treated that subset as a discovery cohort. Every repertoire in the discovery cohort had been generated on one and the same sequencing platform. Class I and class II HLA loci were covered by the typing at four-digit resolution. The number of typed donors differed by locus: roughly 629-630 for A, B, C, DRB1 and DQB1; some 540 for DQA1; around 610 for DPA1; and some 450 for DPB1. Roughly 5 DR-DQ haplotypes were handled as single units for association and clustering, since linkage in the cohort was strong. Among some 400 genotyped donors of the cohort, an average of about 240,000 unique TCR beta nucleotide sequences were sequenced per donor, roughly a sixth of them non-productive.

The cohort consisted of some 730 healthy bone marrow donors. At the time of sampling, all cohort members were nominally healthy, though unrecorded immune exposures were likely present. The donor tested CMV seronegative, placing the donor among the 300 to 450 seronegative members of the cohort. A peripheral blood sample was provided by each donor, and peripheral blood mononuclear cells were used for TCR beta sequencing. Genomic DNA was extracted from the blood cell samples with the Qiagen DNeasy Blood Extraction Kit. Study-wide findings and limitations: A further reported finding was that TCR beta sequences accurately predicted the HLA-A and HLA-B alleles for most subjects in the first cohort. The authors suggested that the approach could potentially be extended to other disease states and immunological phenotypes. Compared with equally common non-associated chains, HLA-associated TCR beta chains in a later analysis were more clonally expanded and had lower generation probabilities. In vitro tests confirmed that a few of the cytomegalovirus-associated TCR beta chains recognize cytomegalovirus antigens. In the study, around 150 TCR beta chains were listed as associated with cytomegalovirus. When HLA alleles, especially DR and DQ, strongly co-occurred, TCR associations were difficult to assign to individual alleles. Some IMGT-functional V segments, including TRBV6-2 and TRBV6-3, could not be told apart with the 87-base-pair reads, so those segments were excluded. In a later analysis, TCR association rates were found to vary across HLA loci, with the most associated TCRs seen for DRB1 alleles and the fewest for HLA-C alleles. In a later genetic analysis, fewer N-insertions in productive TCRs were reported among donors in an Asian-associated ancestry cluster than the roughly 640-donor mean. In an earlier analysis of some 540 of the donors, most TCR beta V segments appeared in productive rearrangements about 90% or about 30% of the time, broadly matching IMGT annotations. In a later analysis, around 17,000 TCR beta sequences were associated with specific HLA alleles at a false discovery rate of 0.05. Cytomegalovirus status was reported to be diagnosed by the classifier with high specificity and sensitivity in both the original and validation cohorts. A later analysis reported that several top co-occurrence clusters appeared linked to parvovirus B19, influenza, CMV and Epstein-Barr virus. HLA typing was unavailable for some donors at each locus, so association tests used only the typed subset. Only TCR beta chains were sequenced in this cohort, and the absence of alpha or paired-chain data limited detectable features. The only immune exposure information available for the cohort was CMV serostatus. The earlier analysis of 450 to 700 of the donors excluded some 15 rarely observed V segments, including chromosome 9 orphons, because counts were too low. A later genetic analysis associated a missense DCLRE1C variant with V-gene and J-gene trimming of TCR beta chains, and an independent cohort replicated the association. The presence/absence analyses assumed that sequencing depth was roughly uniform across donors, and that assumption may not be true. A later analysis found that most CMV-associated TCR beta chains appeared HLA-restricted, with HLA associations seemingly driven largely by CMV exposure. A cluster of highly shared sequence variants was judged likely to be a technical artifact of the sequencing pipeline. Linkage disequilibrium might explain the correlated functional status among segregating V segments, but an unknown experimental factor could not be excluded. While some public TCRs were present in many individuals, most TCR sequences turned up only very rarely across donors.

The library was built by means of the immunoSEQ multiplex PCR assay. For the multiplex PCR, a mixture combining 60 forward primers for TCR Vbeta segments and 13 reverse primers for TCR Jbeta segments was used. The CDR3 region of rearranged TCR beta genes was amplified from genomic DNA with a multiplex PCR assay. On the Illumina HiSeq System, the amplified TCR beta libraries were sequenced as 87-base-pair reads. Under the source paper's analysis protocol: Across the 670 or so repertoires, a later analysis counted about 81 million unique TCR beta chains, some 11 million of which were shared by at least two donors. Raw reads were error-corrected and collapsed into unique sequences with a nearest-neighbor algorithm that merged closely related sequences to remove PCR and sequencing errors. To assign V, D and J gene segments, CDR3 sequences were aligned to IMGT reference sequences. For a sequence to be retained, a match of at least six nucleotides to both a V gene segment and a J gene segment was required. A rearrangement counted as productive if the CDR3 had no stop codons and remained in frame with V and J, and every other rearrangement counted as non-productive. CDR3 was defined by IMGT convention, running from the second conserved V-encoded cysteine to the conserved J-encoded phenylalanine. The earlier analysis of fewer than 700 of the donors excluded sequences that lacked an unambiguous match to a single V gene segment. In an earlier analysis of 587 of the donors, a V segment was called functional when productive rearrangements were above 56.7%, and segregating when the standard deviation between donors exceeded 5%. To diagnose cytomegalovirus status from the catalog of TCR beta chain sequences, a statistical classification framework was built. V and J gene assignment, in a later analysis, came from comparing TCR nucleotide sequences with IMGT/GENE-DB human TR gene sequences. A later analysis assigned CDR3 sequences and most-parsimonious VDJ recombination scenarios with the TCRdist pipeline. A later analysis defined each TCR beta chain by its CDR3 amino acid sequence plus V-gene family, and excluded reads lacking a unique V-gene family. In a later analysis, approximately 640 highly shared, low-generation-probability nucleotide sequences were removed to address suspected cross-contamination and a sequencing artifact. In a later analysis, a clonal expansion index was calculated for each public chain from normalized within-repertoire ranks of inferred template counts. In a later analysis, generation probabilities were computed with a VDJ recombination model fitted to out-of-frame rearrangements, and the resulting probabilities were checked against IGoR. In a later analysis, hypergeometric tests were used to score TCR-TCR, TCR-HLA and TCR-CMV co-occurrence, with a repertoire-size bias correction applied to TCR pairs. In a later analysis, false discovery rates were estimated by permuting HLA or CMV assignments 20 times. In a later analysis, co-occurring TCRs were grouped with DBSCAN, and TCRdist sequence similarity was added when clustering was performed within HLA-allele-positive subsets. Repertoires with fewer than 30,000 or more than 120,000 public chains, plus five repertoires with anomalous nucleotide sharing, were excluded from co-occurrence clustering. The table comes from immuneACCESS by way of TCRdb, which keeps in-frame sequences with V and J called. Part of the clones is missing from these tables; in studies checked, under half for an unresolved V gene and the rest for unknown reasons. V, J and clone size were drawn from that table, and D and trimming were deduced from the DNA. The sample table lists tens of thousands of clones, approximately 70% of them with a count of one. Jointly, the top ten make up 2.1% of the sample.

The source of this sequence is a man aged 30 to 39 in good health and CMV-seronegative. The chain couples TRBV30 to TRBJ2-1; perhaps TRBD2 is the D gene, with 7 bases matching. Sequenced material: PBMCs. The sequenced DNA: TGTGCCTGGAGCGGGGGGCCATATTTCAAGAGCTCCTACAATGAGCAGTTCTTC. Translated, it reads CAWSGGPYFKSSYNEQFF.